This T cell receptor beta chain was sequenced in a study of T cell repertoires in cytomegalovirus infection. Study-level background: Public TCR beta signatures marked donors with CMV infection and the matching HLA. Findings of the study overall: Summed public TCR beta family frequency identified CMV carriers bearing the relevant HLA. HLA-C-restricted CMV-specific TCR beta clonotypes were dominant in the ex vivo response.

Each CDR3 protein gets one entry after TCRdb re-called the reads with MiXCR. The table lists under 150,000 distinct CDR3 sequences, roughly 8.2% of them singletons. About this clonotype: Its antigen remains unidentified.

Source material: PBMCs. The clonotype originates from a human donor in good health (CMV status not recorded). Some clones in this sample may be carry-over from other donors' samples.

CDR3 in amino acids: CASSLLYTRDTEAFF. The DNA for the CDR3 is TGTGCCAGCAGTTTACTATATACAAGAGACACTGAAGCTTTCTTT. The V call is TRBV28, the J call TRBJ1-1; no definite D call. Germline CDR1 and CDR2: MDHEN and SYDVKM. Trimming took off 2 bases at V and 3 bases at J, with 13 bases between the two ends. This CDR3 has 15 residues.